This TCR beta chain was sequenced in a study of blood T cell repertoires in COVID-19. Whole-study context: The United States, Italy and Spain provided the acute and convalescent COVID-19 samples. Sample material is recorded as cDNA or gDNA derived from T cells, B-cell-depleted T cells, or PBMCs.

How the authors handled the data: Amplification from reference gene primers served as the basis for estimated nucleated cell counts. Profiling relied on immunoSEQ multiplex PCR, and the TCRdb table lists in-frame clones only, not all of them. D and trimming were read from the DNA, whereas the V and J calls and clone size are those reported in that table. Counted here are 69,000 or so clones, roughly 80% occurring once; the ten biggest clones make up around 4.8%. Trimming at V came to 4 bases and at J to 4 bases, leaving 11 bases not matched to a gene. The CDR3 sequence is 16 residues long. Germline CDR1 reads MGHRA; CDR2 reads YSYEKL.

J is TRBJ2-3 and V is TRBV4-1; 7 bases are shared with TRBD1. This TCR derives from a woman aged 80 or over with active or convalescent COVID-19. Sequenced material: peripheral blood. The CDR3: CASSPLRQGIADTQYF. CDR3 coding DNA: TGCGCCAGCAGCCCGCTAAGACAGGGTATTGCAGATACGCAGTATTTT.